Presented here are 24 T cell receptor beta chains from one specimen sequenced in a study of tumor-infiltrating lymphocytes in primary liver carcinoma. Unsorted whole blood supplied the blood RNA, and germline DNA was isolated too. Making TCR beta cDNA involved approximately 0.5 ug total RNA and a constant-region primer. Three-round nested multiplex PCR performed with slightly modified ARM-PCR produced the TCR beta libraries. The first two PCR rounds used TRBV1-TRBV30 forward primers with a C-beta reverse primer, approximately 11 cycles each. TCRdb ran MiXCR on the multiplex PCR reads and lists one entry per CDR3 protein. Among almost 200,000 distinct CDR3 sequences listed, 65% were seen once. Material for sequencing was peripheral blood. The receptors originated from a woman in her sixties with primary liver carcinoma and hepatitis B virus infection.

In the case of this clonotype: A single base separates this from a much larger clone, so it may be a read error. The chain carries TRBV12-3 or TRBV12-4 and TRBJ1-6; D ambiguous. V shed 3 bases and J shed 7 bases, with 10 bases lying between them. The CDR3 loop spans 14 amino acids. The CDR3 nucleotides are TGTGCCAGCAGTTTCTCTGTGGTCAATTCACCCCTCCACTTT. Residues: CASSFSVVNSPLHF.

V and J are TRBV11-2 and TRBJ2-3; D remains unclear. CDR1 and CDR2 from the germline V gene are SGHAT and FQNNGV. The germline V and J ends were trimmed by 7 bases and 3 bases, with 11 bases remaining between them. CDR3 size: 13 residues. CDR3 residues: CASNSAKTDTQYF. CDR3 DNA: TGTGCCAGCAACTCGGCCAAAACAGATACGCAGTATTTT. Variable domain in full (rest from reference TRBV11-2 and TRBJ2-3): EAGVAQSPRYKIIEKRQSVAFWCNPISGHATLYWYQQILGQGPKLLIQFQNNGVVDDSQLPKDRFSAERLKGVDSTLKIQPAKLEDSAVYLCASNSAKTDTQYFGPGTRLTVL.

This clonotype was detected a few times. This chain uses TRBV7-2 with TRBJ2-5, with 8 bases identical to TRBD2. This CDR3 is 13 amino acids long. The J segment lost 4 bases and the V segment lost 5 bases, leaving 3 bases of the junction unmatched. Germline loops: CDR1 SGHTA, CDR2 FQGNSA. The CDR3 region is CASSPSGGETQYF. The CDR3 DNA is TGTGCCAGCAGCCCGAGCGGGGGAGAGACCCAGTACTTC.

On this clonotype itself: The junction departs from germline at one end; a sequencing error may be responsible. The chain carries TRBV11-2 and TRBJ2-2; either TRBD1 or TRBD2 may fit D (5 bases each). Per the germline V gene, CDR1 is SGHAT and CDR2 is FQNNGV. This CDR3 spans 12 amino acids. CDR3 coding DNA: TGTGTCAGCAGCTTCTGGGGCAGGGAGTTGTTTTTT. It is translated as CVSSFWGRELFF.

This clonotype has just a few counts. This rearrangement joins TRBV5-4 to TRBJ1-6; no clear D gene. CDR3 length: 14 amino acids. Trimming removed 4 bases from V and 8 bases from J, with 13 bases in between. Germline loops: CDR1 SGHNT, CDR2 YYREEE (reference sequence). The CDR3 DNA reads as TGTGCCAGCAGCCCGCAATGGAGTCATTCACCCCTCCACTTT. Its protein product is CASSPQWSHSPLHF. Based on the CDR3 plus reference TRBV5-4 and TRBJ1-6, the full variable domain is ETGVTQSPTHLIKTRGQQVTLRCSSQSGHNTVSWYQQALGQGPQFIFQYYREEENGRGNFPPRFSGLQFPNYSSELNVNALELDDSALYLCASSPQWSHSPLHFGNGTRLTVT.

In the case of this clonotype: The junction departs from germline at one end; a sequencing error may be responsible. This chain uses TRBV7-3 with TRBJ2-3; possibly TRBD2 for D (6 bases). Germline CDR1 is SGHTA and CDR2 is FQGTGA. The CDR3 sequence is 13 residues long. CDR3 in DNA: TGTGCCAGCAGCTCCTCTAGCGAAACCACGCAGTACTTT. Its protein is CASSSSSETTQYF.

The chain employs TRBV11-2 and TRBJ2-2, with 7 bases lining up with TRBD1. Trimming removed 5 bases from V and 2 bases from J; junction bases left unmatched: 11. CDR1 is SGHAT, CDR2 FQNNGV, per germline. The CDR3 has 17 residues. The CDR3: CASSRLGQRANTGELFF. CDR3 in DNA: TGTGCCAGCAGCCGCCTGGGACAGAGAGCAAACACCGGGGAGCTGTTTTTT. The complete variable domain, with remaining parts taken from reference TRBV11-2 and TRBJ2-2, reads EAGVAQSPRYKIIEKRQSVAFWCNPISGHATLYWYQQILGQGPKLLIQFQNNGVVDDSQLPKDRFSAERLKGVDSTLKIQPAKLEDSAVYLCASSRLGQRANTGELFFGEGSRLTVL.

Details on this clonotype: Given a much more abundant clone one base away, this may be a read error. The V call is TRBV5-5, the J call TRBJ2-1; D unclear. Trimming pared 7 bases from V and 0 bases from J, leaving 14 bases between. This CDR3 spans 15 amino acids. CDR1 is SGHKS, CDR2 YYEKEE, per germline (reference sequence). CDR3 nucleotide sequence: TGTGCCAGCGGTTCGATACCCAGCTCCTACAATGAGCAGTTCTTC. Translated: CASGSIPSSYNEQFF.

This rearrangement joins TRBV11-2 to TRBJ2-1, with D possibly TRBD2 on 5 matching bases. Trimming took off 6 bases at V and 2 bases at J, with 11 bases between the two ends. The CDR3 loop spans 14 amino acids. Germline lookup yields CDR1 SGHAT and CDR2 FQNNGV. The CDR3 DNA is TGTGCCAGCAGTTTAACGGGAACCTACAATGAGCAGTTCTTC. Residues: CASSLTGTYNEQFF.

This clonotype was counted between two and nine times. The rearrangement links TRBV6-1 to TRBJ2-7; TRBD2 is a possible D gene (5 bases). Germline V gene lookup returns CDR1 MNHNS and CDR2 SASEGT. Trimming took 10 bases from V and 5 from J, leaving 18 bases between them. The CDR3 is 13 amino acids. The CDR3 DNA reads TGTGCCACCACCGGACTTGCCGGCGACGAGCAGTACTTC. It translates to CATTGLAGDEQYF.

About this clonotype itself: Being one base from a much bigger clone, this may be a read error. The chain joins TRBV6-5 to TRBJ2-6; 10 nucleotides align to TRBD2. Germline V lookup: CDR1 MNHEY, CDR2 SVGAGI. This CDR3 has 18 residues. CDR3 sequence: CASSYYLAGESGANVPTF. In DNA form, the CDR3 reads TGTGCCAGCAGTTACTACCTAGCGGGAGAAAGTGGGGCCAACGTCCCGACTTTC.

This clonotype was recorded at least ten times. This CDR3 is CASSPIDISGNTIYF. The CDR3 coding sequence is TGTGCCAGCAGTCCCATCGATATCTCTGGAAACACCATATATTTT. V is TRBV12-3 or TRBV12-4 and J is TRBJ1-3; no clear D gene. There are 15 residues in the CDR3. Trimming stripped 5 bases from V and 0 bases from J, with 11 bases between.

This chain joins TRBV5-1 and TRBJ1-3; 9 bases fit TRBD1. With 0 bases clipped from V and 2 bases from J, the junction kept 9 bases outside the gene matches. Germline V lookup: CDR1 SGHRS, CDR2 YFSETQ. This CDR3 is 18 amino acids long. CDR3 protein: CASSLADGRDRAGNTIYF. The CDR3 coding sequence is TGCGCCAGCAGCTTGGCCGATGGCAGGGACAGGGCTGGAAACACCATATATTTT.

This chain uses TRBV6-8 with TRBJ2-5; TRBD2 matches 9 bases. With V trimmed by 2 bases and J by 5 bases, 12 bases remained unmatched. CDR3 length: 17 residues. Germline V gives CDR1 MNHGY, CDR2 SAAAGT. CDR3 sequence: CASSYIRSGRSWETQYF. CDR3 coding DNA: TGTGCCAGCAGTTACATCCGCAGCGGGAGGTCTTGGGAGACCCAGTACTTC.

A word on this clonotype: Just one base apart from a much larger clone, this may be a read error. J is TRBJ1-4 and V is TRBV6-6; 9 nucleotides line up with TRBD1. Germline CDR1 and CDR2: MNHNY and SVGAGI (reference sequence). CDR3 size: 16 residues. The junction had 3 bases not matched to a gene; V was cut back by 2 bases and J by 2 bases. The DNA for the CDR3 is TGTGCCAGCAGTTACGACAGGGGGAGGACTAATGAAAAACTGTTTTTT. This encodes CASSYDRGRTNEKLFF.

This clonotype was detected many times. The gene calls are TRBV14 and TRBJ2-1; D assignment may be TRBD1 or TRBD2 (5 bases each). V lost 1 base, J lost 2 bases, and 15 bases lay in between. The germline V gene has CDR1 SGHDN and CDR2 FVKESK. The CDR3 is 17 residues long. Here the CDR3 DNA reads TGTGCCAGCAGCCAAGGTCCCACTAGAGGGGCCTACAATGAGCAGTTCTTC. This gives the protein CASSQGPTRGAYNEQFF.

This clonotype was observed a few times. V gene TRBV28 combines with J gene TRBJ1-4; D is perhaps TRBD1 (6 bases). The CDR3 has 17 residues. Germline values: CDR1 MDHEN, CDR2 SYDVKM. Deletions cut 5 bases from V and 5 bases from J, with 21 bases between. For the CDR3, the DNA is TGTGCCAGCAGTGACTTGTCCCGGACAGCAAGAAATGAAAAACTGTTTTTT. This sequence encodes CASSDLSRTARNEKLFF.

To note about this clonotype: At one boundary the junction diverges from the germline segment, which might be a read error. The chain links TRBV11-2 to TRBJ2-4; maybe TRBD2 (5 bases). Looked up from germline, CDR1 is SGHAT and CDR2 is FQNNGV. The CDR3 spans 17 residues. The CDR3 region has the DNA TGTGCCAGCAGCCCCCACGGGGAGCCAATGGCCAAAAATATTCAGTACTTC. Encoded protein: CASSPHGEPMAKNIQYF.

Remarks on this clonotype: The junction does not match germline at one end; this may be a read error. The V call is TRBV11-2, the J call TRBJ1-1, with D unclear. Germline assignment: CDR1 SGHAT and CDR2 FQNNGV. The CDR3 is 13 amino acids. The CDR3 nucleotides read TGTGCCAGCCCACCCTACTTGAACACTGAAGCTCTCTTT. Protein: CASPPYLNTEALF.

The CDR3 DNA is TGCGCCAGCAGGGGACAGGGTGTCGTCAGTGAAGCTTTCTTT. Residues: CASRGQGVVSEAFF. The rearrangement links TRBV10-2 to TRBJ1-1; TRBD1 aligns across 9 bases. There are 14 residues in the CDR3. V gave up 6 bases and J gave up 7 bases; unmatched junction bases: 9. Germline V gives CDR1 WSHSY, CDR2 SAAADI.

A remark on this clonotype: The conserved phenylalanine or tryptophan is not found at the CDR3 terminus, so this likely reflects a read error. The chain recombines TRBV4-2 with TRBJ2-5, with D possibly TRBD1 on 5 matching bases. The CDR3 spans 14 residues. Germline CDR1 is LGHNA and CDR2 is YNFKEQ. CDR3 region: CPSSQEGVGETQYY. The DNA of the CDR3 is TGTCCCAGCAGCCAAGAAGGGGTCGGCGAGACCCAGTACTAC.

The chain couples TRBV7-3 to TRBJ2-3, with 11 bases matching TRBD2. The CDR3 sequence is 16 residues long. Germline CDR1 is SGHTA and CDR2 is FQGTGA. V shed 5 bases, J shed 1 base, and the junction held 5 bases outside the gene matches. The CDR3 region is CASSPKGLAGTDTQYF. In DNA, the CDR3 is TGTGCCAGCAGCCCCAAGGGACTAGCGGGCACAGATACGCAGTATTTT.

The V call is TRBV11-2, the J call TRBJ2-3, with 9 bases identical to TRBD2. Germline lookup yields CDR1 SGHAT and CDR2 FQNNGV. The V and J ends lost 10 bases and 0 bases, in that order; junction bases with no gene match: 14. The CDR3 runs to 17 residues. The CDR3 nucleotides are TGTGCCAACTCTTCGGTAGCGGGAGTGCCTAGCACAGATACGCAGTATTTT. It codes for CANSSVAGVPSTDTQYF.

The CDR3 loop is CASSLTSSRKVVFYEQFF. In nucleotides, the CDR3 is TGTGCCAGCAGCCTTACGTCTTCCCGGAAGGTGGTTTTCTATGAGCAGTTCTTC. The chain combines TRBV6-5 with TRBJ2-1; D is ambiguous. The length of the CDR3 is 18 residues. Trimming took 6 bases from V and 8 from J, leaving 29 bases between them. Germline loops: CDR1 MNHEY, CDR2 SVGAGI.